The entry below gives a single TCR beta chain sequence along with its context. The antigen this receptor binds is unknown. Base qualities are missing; no much larger clone stands one base away. Library preparation was by the immunoSEQ multiplex PCR assay. TCRdb obtained this table from immuneACCESS and retained in-frame rearrangements with V and J assigned. These tables miss some clones; where compared with another copy, unresolved V genes account for less than half of the shortfall, and the remainder is unexplained. Recorded for this sample are about 40,000 clones; more than 80% of them occurred a single time. 0.95% to 1.5% of the sample comes from the top ten. This sample stems from a study of T cell changes during pregnancy in multiple sclerosis (dated by TCRdb to between 2017 and 2020). In terms of the full investigation: The study examined how the T cell repertoire changed over the course of pregnancy in women with multiple sclerosis.

The CDR3, from cysteine to phenylalanine, totals 14 residues. Just the 42-base CDR3 DNA is kept, in frame starting at base 1. The germline V gene specifies SGDLS as CDR1 and YYNGEE as CDR2. The V end loses 4 bases and the J end loses 3 bases, and a stretch of 13 bases separates them. Sequencing used peripheral blood, obtained before pregnancy. The source of this sequence is a female donor with multiple sclerosis, enrolled in a pregnancy study. The chain employs TRBV9 and TRBJ1-1, with the D segment identity uncertain. The encoded CDR3 is CASSQTGWDTEAFF. The DNA reads TGTGCCAGCAGCCAGACCGGGTGGGACACTGAAGCTTTCTTT.